The rows below give T cell receptor beta chains drawn from one sample of a study of blood T cells in healthy people across ages. TCRdb called the 5' RACE reads again in MiXCR, with one record for every CDR3 protein. Of approximately 830,000 distinct CDR3 sequences listed, 60% to 80% are singletons. Sequenced material: blood. Receptors originate from a man aged 25 to 45 in good health. The CDR3 runs from the conserved cysteine through the conserved F or W. Fields, in order: D gene, J gene, V gene, clone size, CDR3 protein, CDR3 DNA. D genes are given only for firm matches. Rows may omit the clone size; those that give it use once, few, many or a size class.

D gene: .; J gene: TRBJ1-2; V gene: TRBV29-1; clone size: .; CDR3 protein: CSVERTRGNGYTF; CDR3 DNA: TGCAGCGTTGAACGAACGAGGGGTAACGGCTACACCTTC
D gene: .; J gene: TRBJ2-3; V gene: TRBV4-3; clone size: once; CDR3 protein: CASSQDWGGDTRYF; CDR3 DNA: TGCGCCAGCAGCCAAGATTGGGGTGGGGATACGCGGTATTTT
D gene: .; J gene: TRBJ1-2; V gene: TRBV5-1; clone size: .; CDR3 protein: CASSVGQTSYGYTF; CDR3 DNA: TGCGCCAGCAGCGTCGGACAGACTTCCTATGGCTACACCTTC
D gene: TRBD1; J gene: TRBJ2-7; V gene: TRBV29-1; clone size: few; CDR3 protein: CSVEDEYRGTYEQYF; CDR3 DNA: TGCAGCGTTGAAGATGAATACAGGGGAACCTACGAGCAGTACTTC
D gene: .; J gene: TRBJ2-4; V gene: TRBV27; clone size: .; CDR3 protein: CASSFGTTASNIQYF; CDR3 DNA: TGTGCCAGCAGTTTCGGGACAACCGCATCCAACATTCAGTACTTC
D gene: .; J gene: TRBJ2-7; V gene: TRBV4-2; clone size: .; CDR3 protein: CASSQDGAAPHEQYF; CDR3 DNA: TGTGCCAGCAGCCAAGATGGAGCAGCGCCACACGAGCAGTACTTC
D gene: .; J gene: TRBJ1-6; V gene: TRBV2; clone size: .; CDR3 protein: CASSDPPDNYNSPLHF; CDR3 DNA: TGTGCCAGCAGTGATCCCCCCGACAATTATAATTCACCCCTCCACTTT
D gene: .; J gene: TRBJ1-2; V gene: TRBV6-5; clone size: few; CDR3 protein: CASSYGKRGYGYTF; CDR3 DNA: TGTGCCAGCAGTTACGGGAAGAGGGGCTATGGCTACACCTTC
D gene: TRBD2; J gene: TRBJ2-1; V gene: TRBV29-1; clone size: few; CDR3 protein: CSVDPTSGGFRQFF; CDR3 DNA: TGCAGCGTTGACCCTACTAGCGGGGGATTCAGGCAGTTCTTC
D gene: TRBD1; J gene: TRBJ2-3; V gene: TRBV6-2/TRBV6-3; clone size: .; CDR3 protein: CASRRTGRTDTQYF; CDR3 DNA: TGTGCCAGCAGGCGGACAGGGAGGACAGATACACAGTATTTT
D gene: TRBD1; J gene: TRBJ2-5; V gene: TRBV6-6; clone size: few; CDR3 protein: CASNLQGSGETQYF; CDR3 DNA: TGTGCCAGCAATCTACAGGGGTCGGGGGAGACCCAGTACTTC
D gene: TRBD1; J gene: TRBJ1-2; V gene: TRBV6-5; clone size: .; CDR3 protein: CASSQNPTGVNYGYTF; CDR3 DNA: TGTGCCAGCAGCCAAAACCCGACAGGGGTTAACTATGGCTACACCTTC
D gene: TRBD1; J gene: TRBJ1-4; V gene: TRBV20-1; clone size: few; CDR3 protein: CSAGQGSNEKLFF; CDR3 DNA: TGCAGTGCTGGACAGGGAAGCAACGAAAAACTGTTTTTT
D gene: .; J gene: TRBJ2-1; V gene: TRBV7-2; clone size: .; CDR3 protein: CASSLEVGGFNNEQFF; CDR3 DNA: TGTGCCAGCAGCTTAGAGGTTGGGGGTTTCAACAATGAGCAGTTCTTC
D gene: .; J gene: TRBJ1-5; V gene: TRBV5-1; clone size: .; CDR3 protein: CASSLGIPNQPQHF; CDR3 DNA: TGCGCCAGCAGCTTGGGGATTCCAAATCAGCCCCAGCATTTT
D gene: .; J gene: TRBJ2-7; V gene: TRBV28; clone size: .; CDR3 protein: CASTRGSSNSYEQYF; CDR3 DNA: TGTGCCAGCACCCGGGGCAGCTCAAACTCCTACGAGCAGTACTTC
D gene: .; J gene: TRBJ2-5; V gene: TRBV18; clone size: .; CDR3 protein: CASSPTSRRGETQYF; CDR3 DNA: TGTGCCAGCTCACCTACTAGCCGACGGGGAGAGACCCAGTACTTC
D gene: .; J gene: TRBJ2-7; V gene: TRBV7-6; clone size: .; CDR3 protein: CASSHIRDEQYF; CDR3 DNA: TGTGCCAGCAGCCACATTCGGGACGAGCAGTACTTC
D gene: .; J gene: TRBJ1-2; V gene: TRBV12-3/TRBV12-4; clone size: .; CDR3 protein: CASTRGNYGYTF; CDR3 DNA: TGTGCCAGCACGAGGGGAAACTATGGCTACACCTTC
D gene: .; J gene: TRBJ1-2; V gene: TRBV12-3/TRBV12-4; clone size: .; CDR3 protein: CASRERAGYGYTF; CDR3 DNA: TGTGCCAGCAGGGAGAGAGCGGGCTATGGCTACACCTTC
D gene: .; J gene: TRBJ1-2; V gene: TRBV2; clone size: few; CDR3 protein: CASRTEGSNGYTF; CDR3 DNA: TGTGCCAGCAGGACGGAAGGGTCGAATGGCTACACCTTC
D gene: TRBD1; J gene: TRBJ2-3; V gene: TRBV24-1; clone size: .; CDR3 protein: CATSDSGPGRGTGTQYF; CDR3 DNA: TGTGCCACCAGTGATAGCGGCCCCGGCAGGGGGACAGGTACGCAGTATTTT
D gene: TRBD1; J gene: TRBJ2-3; V gene: TRBV24-1; clone size: .; CDR3 protein: CATSDLQGASTDTQYF; CDR3 DNA: TGTGCCACCAGTGATTTGCAGGGGGCGAGCACAGATACGCAGTATTTT
D gene: .; J gene: TRBJ1-3; V gene: TRBV12-3/TRBV12-4; clone size: .; CDR3 protein: CASSIGTYSGNTIYF; CDR3 DNA: TGTGCCAGCAGTATCGGAACATACTCTGGAAACACCATATATTTT
D gene: TRBD2; J gene: TRBJ2-7; V gene: TRBV7-2; clone size: .; CDR3 protein: CASSPSGGPREQYF; CDR3 DNA: TGTGCCAGCAGCCCTAGCGGGGGGCCGCGCGAGCAGTACTTC
D gene: .; J gene: TRBJ2-1; V gene: TRBV12-5; clone size: .; CDR3 protein: CASGLNYGNEQFF; CDR3 DNA: TGTGCTAGTGGTTTGAACTATGGCAATGAGCAGTTCTTC
D gene: .; J gene: TRBJ2-7; V gene: TRBV27; clone size: .; CDR3 protein: CASSYTGTTYEQYF; CDR3 DNA: TGTGCCAGCAGTTACACAGGGACGACCTACGAGCAGTACTTC
D gene: .; J gene: TRBJ1-4; V gene: TRBV14; clone size: .; CDR3 protein: CASSQGRVNEKLFF; CDR3 DNA: TGTGCCAGCAGCCAGGGCAGGGTGAATGAAAAACTGTTTTTT
D gene: .; J gene: TRBJ2-1; V gene: TRBV15; clone size: .; CDR3 protein: CATSSTPLYNEQFF; CDR3 DNA: TGTGCCACCAGCAGTACTCCCTTATACAATGAGCAGTTCTTC
D gene: .; J gene: TRBJ1-6; V gene: TRBV6-6; clone size: .; CDR3 protein: CASRTGPNYNSPLHF; CDR3 DNA: TGTGCCAGCAGGACAGGCCCTAACTATAATTCACCCCTCCACTTT
D gene: .; J gene: TRBJ1-2; V gene: TRBV2; clone size: .; CDR3 protein: CASRGQSYGYTF; CDR3 DNA: TGTGCCAGCAGAGGACAGTCCTATGGCTACACCTTC
D gene: .; J gene: TRBJ2-7; V gene: TRBV18; clone size: .; CDR3 protein: CASSPPQNSYEQYF; CDR3 DNA: TGTGCCAGCTCACCACCGCAGAACTCCTACGAGCAGTACTTC
D gene: .; J gene: TRBJ2-5; V gene: TRBV7-9; clone size: .; CDR3 protein: CASSLGGQGQETQYF; CDR3 DNA: TGTGCCAGCAGCTTAGGAGGCCAGGGTCAGGAGACCCAGTACTTC
D gene: .; J gene: TRBJ2-6; V gene: TRBV24-1; clone size: .; CDR3 protein: CATGRDSANVLTF; CDR3 DNA: TGTGCCACCGGTAGGGATTCGGCCAACGTCCTGACTTTC
D gene: TRBD2; J gene: TRBJ2-7; V gene: TRBV27; clone size: .; CDR3 protein: CASSPGLAGPSYEQYF; CDR3 DNA: TGTGCCAGCAGTCCAGGACTAGCGGGGCCCTCCTACGAGCAGTACTTC
D gene: .; J gene: TRBJ2-7; V gene: TRBV29-1; clone size: few; CDR3 protein: CSVDKGGLGEQYF; CDR3 DNA: TGCAGCGTTGATAAGGGGGGACTGGGCGAGCAGTACTTC
D gene: .; J gene: TRBJ2-4; V gene: TRBV6-5; clone size: .; CDR3 protein: CASGRDDNIQYF; CDR3 DNA: TGTGCCAGCGGCCGGGACGATAACATTCAGTACTTC
D gene: .; J gene: TRBJ2-5; V gene: TRBV13; clone size: .; CDR3 protein: CASSSRQIVGETQYF; CDR3 DNA: TGTGCCAGCAGCTCCCGACAGATCGTCGGGGAGACCCAGTACTTC
D gene: TRBD2; J gene: TRBJ2-7; V gene: TRBV29-1; clone size: .; CDR3 protein: CSVEFGTGGYEQYF; CDR3 DNA: TGCAGCGTTGAATTCGGGACGGGGGGATACGAGCAGTACTTC
D gene: TRBD1; J gene: TRBJ1-4; V gene: TRBV15; clone size: .; CDR3 protein: CATSTTGTGNEKLFF; CDR3 DNA: TGTGCCACCAGCACCACCGGGACAGGGAATGAAAAACTGTTTTTT
D gene: TRBD2; J gene: TRBJ2-7; V gene: TRBV7-4; clone size: few; CDR3 protein: CASSLEASGGPGAYEQYF; CDR3 DNA: TGTGCCAGCAGCTTAGAGGCTAGCGGGGGCCCCGGGGCCTACGAGCAGTACTTC
D gene: .; J gene: TRBJ2-7; V gene: TRBV7-9; clone size: few; CDR3 protein: CASSPKGGEQYF; CDR3 DNA: TGTGCCAGCAGCCCCAAGGGAGGCGAGCAGTACTTC
D gene: .; J gene: TRBJ2-7; V gene: TRBV12-3/TRBV12-4; clone size: .; CDR3 protein: CASSPSEGGPSYEQYF; CDR3 DNA: TGTGCCAGCAGTCCTTCAGAGGGGGGCCCCTCCTACGAGCAGTACTTC
D gene: .; J gene: TRBJ2-7; V gene: TRBV29-1; clone size: .; CDR3 protein: CSVERGDGVTYEQYF; CDR3 DNA: TGCAGCGTTGAACGAGGGGACGGAGTTACCTACGAGCAGTACTTC
D gene: .; J gene: TRBJ1-2; V gene: TRBV9; clone size: .; CDR3 protein: CASSGYRRTAYGYTF; CDR3 DNA: TGTGCCAGTAGCGGCTACCGCAGGACAGCCTATGGCTACACCTTC
D gene: .; J gene: TRBJ2-1; V gene: TRBV29-1; clone size: .; CDR3 protein: CSVERRRYEQFF; CDR3 DNA: TGCAGCGTTGAACGCCGGCGTTATGAGCAGTTCTTC
D gene: .; J gene: TRBJ2-6; V gene: TRBV29-1; clone size: .; CDR3 protein: CSVEGLWGANVLTF; CDR3 DNA: TGCAGCGTTGAAGGGCTGTGGGGGGCCAACGTCCTGACTTTC
D gene: TRBD2; J gene: TRBJ2-7; V gene: TRBV27; clone size: .; CDR3 protein: CASSLSGSAGAPYEQYF; CDR3 DNA: TGTGCCAGCAGTCTATCCGGCTCGGCGGGAGCCCCCTACGAGCAGTACTTC
D gene: .; J gene: TRBJ2-7; V gene: TRBV6-2/TRBV6-3; clone size: .; CDR3 protein: CASSYRRGKLYEQYF; CDR3 DNA: TGTGCCAGCAGTTACAGGAGGGGGAAGTTGTACGAGCAGTACTTC
D gene: .; J gene: TRBJ2-1; V gene: TRBV4-1; clone size: .; CDR3 protein: CASSQAVYNEQFF; CDR3 DNA: TGCGCCAGCAGCCAAGCTGTGTACAATGAGCAGTTCTTC
D gene: .; J gene: TRBJ1-2; V gene: TRBV12-3/TRBV12-4; clone size: once; CDR3 protein: CASRGAVAGYTF; CDR3 DNA: TGTGCCAGCCGGGGGGCAGTGGCTGGCTACACCTTC